The rows below give T cell receptor beta chains drawn from one sample of a study of blood T cell repertoires in COVID-19. Produced via immunoSEQ multiplex PCR; TCRdb's table is partial and in-frame only. The table includes 150,000 or so clones, almost 85% detected once. Sequencing was performed on peripheral blood. These receptors all come from a human donor with acute or convalescent COVID-19. The donor label of this sample is uncertain. The CDR3 runs from the conserved cysteine through the conserved F or W. Fields, in order: clone size, V gene, D gene, J gene, CDR3 protein, CDR3 DNA. The D gene is left open where the match is weak. Clone size, where shown, is once, few, many, or a class for clones that have expanded.

abundance: NA
v_gene: TRBV19
d_gene: NA
j_gene: TRBJ2-2
CDR3aa: CASRTRGANTGELFF
CDR3nt: TGTGCCAGTAGAACCCGCGGGGCAAACACCGGGGAGCTGTTTTTT

abundance: NA
v_gene: TRBV30
d_gene: TRBD1
j_gene: TRBJ1-1
CDR3aa: CAWRTGGSMAFF
CDR3nt: TGTGCCTGGAGGACAGGGGGGTCAATGGCTTTCTTT

abundance: NA
v_gene: TRBV5-5
d_gene: NA
j_gene: TRBJ2-7
CDR3aa: CASSFAGASYEQYF
CDR3nt: TGTGCCAGCAGCTTTGCGGGGGCCTCCTACGAGCAGTACTTC

abundance: NA
v_gene: TRBV6-2/TRBV6-3
d_gene: NA
j_gene: TRBJ1-4
CDR3aa: CASSYSSGNEKLFF
CDR3nt: TGTGCCAGCAGTTACTCGTCGGGGAATGAAAAACTGTTTTTT

abundance: NA
v_gene: TRBV7-9
d_gene: NA
j_gene: TRBJ1-5
CDR3aa: CASSLGQKAPQHF
CDR3nt: TGTGCCAGCAGCTTGGGGCAGAAAGCCCCCCAGCATTTT

abundance: NA
v_gene: TRBV6-6
d_gene: NA
j_gene: TRBJ1-6
CDR3aa: CAGQQDSSYNSPLHF
CDR3nt: TGTGCCGGCCAACAAGACAGCTCCTATAATTCACCCCTCCACTTT

abundance: NA
v_gene: TRBV30
d_gene: TRBD1
j_gene: TRBJ1-3
CDR3aa: CAWSQGARNTIYF
CDR3nt: TGTGCCTGGAGCCAGGGGGCCCGAAACACCATATATTTT

abundance: NA
v_gene: TRBV4-1
d_gene: NA
j_gene: TRBJ2-7
CDR3aa: CASSRQDITEYEQYF
CDR3nt: TGCGCCAGCAGCCGCCAAGATATTACGGAGTACGAGCAGTACTTC

abundance: NA
v_gene: TRBV4-3
d_gene: NA
j_gene: TRBJ1-5
CDR3aa: CASSQETGQPQHF
CDR3nt: TGCGCCAGCAGCCAAGAGACTGGTCAGCCCCAGCATTTT

abundance: NA
v_gene: TRBV7-2
d_gene: TRBD1
j_gene: TRBJ1-2
CDR3aa: CASRPTGVIYGYTF
CDR3nt: TGTGCCAGCAGACCCACAGGGGTGATCTATGGCTACACCTTC

abundance: NA
v_gene: TRBV7-2
d_gene: TRBD2
j_gene: TRBJ2-4
CDR3aa: CASSLVSSSGGKNIQYF
CDR3nt: TGTGCCAGCAGCTTAGTTTCTTCTAGCGGGGGGAAAAACATTCAGTACTTC

abundance: NA
v_gene: TRBV5-4
d_gene: NA
j_gene: TRBJ1-1
CDR3aa: CASSLARNTEAFF
CDR3nt: TGTGCCAGCAGCTTGGCCAGGAACACTGAAGCTTTCTTT

abundance: NA
v_gene: TRBV5-1
d_gene: NA
j_gene: TRBJ2-5
CDR3aa: CASNPDRPQETQYF
CDR3nt: TGCGCCAGCAATCCAGACAGACCGCAGGAGACCCAGTACTTC

abundance: NA
v_gene: TRBV7-9
d_gene: NA
j_gene: TRBJ2-7
CDR3aa: CASSEAGQQRPYEQYF
CDR3nt: TGTGCCAGCAGCGAGGCGGGTCAGCAACGTCCTTACGAGCAGTACTTC

abundance: NA
v_gene: TRBV5-1
d_gene: TRBD2
j_gene: TRBJ2-5
CDR3aa: CASSLGLAGEIQETQYF
CDR3nt: TGCGCCAGCAGCTTGGGCCTAGCGGGGGAAATCCAAGAGACCCAGTACTTC

abundance: NA
v_gene: TRBV19
d_gene: TRBD1
j_gene: TRBJ1-2
CDR3aa: CASSVSGQRTFYGYTF
CDR3nt: TGTGCCAGTAGCGTATCGGGACAGCGTACCTTCTATGGCTACACCTTC

abundance: NA
v_gene: TRBV7-8
d_gene: NA
j_gene: TRBJ1-2
CDR3aa: CASSLESVNYGYTF
CDR3nt: TGTGCCAGCAGCTTAGAATCCGTTAACTATGGCTACACCTTC

abundance: NA
v_gene: TRBV6-5
d_gene: NA
j_gene: TRBJ1-2
CDR3aa: CASGDSYYGYTF
CDR3nt: TGTGCCAGCGGCGACAGTTATTATGGCTACACCTTC

abundance: NA
v_gene: TRBV30
d_gene: TRBD1
j_gene: TRBJ2-1
CDR3aa: CAWSRQGVAYNEQFF
CDR3nt: TGTGCCTGGAGTAGACAGGGGGTGGCCTACAATGAGCAGTTCTTC

abundance: NA
v_gene: TRBV18
d_gene: TRBD1
j_gene: TRBJ1-1
CDR3aa: CASSPGRQGVSEAFF
CDR3nt: TGTGCCAGCTCACCGGGGAGACAGGGGGTCTCTGAAGCTTTCTTT

abundance: NA
v_gene: TRBV9
d_gene: NA
j_gene: TRBJ1-4
CDR3aa: CASSVGVDSEKLFF
CDR3nt: TGTGCCAGCAGCGTAGGGGTGGACTCCGAAAAACTGTTTTTT

abundance: NA
v_gene: TRBV19
d_gene: TRBD1
j_gene: TRBJ2-5
CDR3aa: CASSTGTGFQETQYF
CDR3nt: TGTGCCAGTAGTACCGGGACAGGGTTTCAAGAGACCCAGTACTTC

abundance: NA
v_gene: TRBV10-3
d_gene: NA
j_gene: TRBJ1-6
CDR3aa: CAISESLTVYNSPLHF
CDR3nt: TGTGCCATCAGTGAGAGCCTGACAGTCTATAATTCACCCCTCCACTTT

abundance: NA
v_gene: TRBV6-5
d_gene: NA
j_gene: TRBJ2-4
CDR3aa: CASTLDAKDIQYF
CDR3nt: TGTGCCAGCACCCTAGACGCGAAGGACATTCAGTACTTC

abundance: NA
v_gene: TRBV11-2
d_gene: NA
j_gene: TRBJ2-1
CDR3aa: CASSLVAHREFF
CDR3nt: TGTGCCAGCAGCTTAGTAGCCCACAGGGAGTTCTTC

abundance: NA
v_gene: TRBV5-1
d_gene: TRBD1
j_gene: TRBJ2-1
CDR3aa: CASGRQGNEQFF
CDR3nt: TGCGCCAGCGGACGACAGGGCAATGAGCAGTTCTTC

abundance: once
v_gene: TRBV5-6
d_gene: NA
j_gene: TRBJ1-5
CDR3aa: CASSLRRAGGGNQPQHF
CDR3nt: TGTGCCAGCAGCTTGAGGAGGGCGGGGGGAGGCAATCAGCCCCAGCATTTT

abundance: NA
v_gene: TRBV9
d_gene: TRBD2
j_gene: TRBJ2-3
CDR3aa: CASSLRLSGDTSTDTQYF
CDR3nt: TGTGCCAGCAGCTTACGACTAAGCGGGGATACTAGCACAGATACGCAGTATTTT

abundance: NA
v_gene: TRBV4-3
d_gene: NA
j_gene: TRBJ1-1
CDR3aa: CASSQDGQGLGSAEAFF
CDR3nt: TGCGCCAGCAGCCAAGATGGGCAGGGCTTGGGAAGCGCTGAAGCTTTCTTT

abundance: NA
v_gene: TRBV30
d_gene: NA
j_gene: TRBJ2-5
CDR3aa: CAWSGQTQETQYF
CDR3nt: TGTGCCTGGAGCGGACAGACACAAGAGACCCAGTACTTC

abundance: NA
v_gene: TRBV19
d_gene: NA
j_gene: TRBJ2-2
CDR3aa: CASSNGFKGAGELFF
CDR3nt: TGTGCCAGTAGTAACGGGTTCAAGGGGGCCGGGGAGCTGTTTTTT

abundance: NA
v_gene: TRBV7-8
d_gene: NA
j_gene: TRBJ1-2
CDR3aa: CASSQTGTTYGYTF
CDR3nt: TGTGCCAGCAGCCAAACCGGGACAACCTATGGCTACACCTTC

abundance: NA
v_gene: TRBV6-1
d_gene: NA
j_gene: TRBJ1-1
CDR3aa: CASSETRDTEAFF
CDR3nt: TGTGCCAGCAGTGAAACGCGAGACACTGAAGCTTTCTTT

abundance: NA
v_gene: TRBV19
d_gene: NA
j_gene: TRBJ2-3
CDR3aa: CASTPRGLASLPVPDTQYF
CDR3nt: TGTGCCAGTACCCCAAGGGGGCTAGCGAGCCTCCCGGTCCCAGATACGCAGTATTTT

abundance: NA
v_gene: TRBV5-4
d_gene: TRBD1
j_gene: TRBJ1-2
CDR3aa: CASSFPGQGAGNGYTF
CDR3nt: TGTGCCAGCAGCTTCCCTGGACAGGGGGCTGGTAATGGCTACACCTTC

abundance: once
v_gene: TRBV29-1
d_gene: NA
j_gene: TRBJ2-1
CDR3aa: CSVEGAAGTYLDEQFF
CDR3nt: TGCAGCGTTGAAGGGGCGGCAGGGACTTATCTTGATGAGCAGTTCTTC

abundance: NA
v_gene: TRBV7-3
d_gene: TRBD2
j_gene: TRBJ2-7
CDR3aa: CASSPGTSWDEQYF
CDR3nt: TGTGCCAGCAGCCCAGGGACTAGCTGGGACGAGCAGTACTTC

abundance: NA
v_gene: TRBV19
d_gene: NA
j_gene: TRBJ1-2
CDR3aa: CASRESGTLKSPNYGYTF
CDR3nt: TGTGCCAGTAGAGAATCCGGGACTCTTAAAAGCCCTAACTATGGCTACACCTTC

abundance: NA
v_gene: TRBV30
d_gene: TRBD1
j_gene: TRBJ1-3
CDR3aa: CAWSAPRTGGNTIYF
CDR3nt: TGTGCCTGGAGTGCCCCAAGGACAGGGGGAAACACCATATATTTT

abundance: NA
v_gene: TRBV15
d_gene: TRBD2
j_gene: TRBJ2-7
CDR3aa: CATSRDLAGGEQYF
CDR3nt: TGTGCCACCAGCAGAGACCTGGCGGGGGGTGAGCAGTACTTC

abundance: NA
v_gene: TRBV6-5
d_gene: TRBD1
j_gene: TRBJ1-2
CDR3aa: CASRDDREYYGYTF
CDR3nt: TGTGCCAGCAGAGACGACAGGGAGTACTATGGCTACACCTTC

abundance: NA
v_gene: TRBV3-1/TRBV3-2
d_gene: NA
j_gene: TRBJ2-3
CDR3aa: CASSHRVADTQYF
CDR3nt: TGTGCCAGCAGCCACAGGGTGGCAGATACGCAGTATTTT

abundance: NA
v_gene: TRBV6-2/TRBV6-3
d_gene: NA
j_gene: TRBJ1-5
CDR3aa: CASSYQRGGSYNQPQHF
CDR3nt: TGTGCCAGCAGTTATCAACGGGGGGGCAGCTATAATCAGCCCCAGCATTTT

abundance: NA
v_gene: TRBV7-9
d_gene: TRBD1
j_gene: TRBJ2-7
CDR3aa: CASSLDRGRGEQYF
CDR3nt: TGTGCCAGCAGCCTGGACAGGGGAAGGGGCGAGCAGTACTTC

abundance: once
v_gene: TRBV29-1
d_gene: NA
j_gene: TRBJ1-4
CDR3aa: CSVTIGQGGEKLFF
CDR3nt: TGCAGCGTGACCATAGGGCAGGGTGGGGAAAAACTGTTTTTT

abundance: NA
v_gene: TRBV9
d_gene: NA
j_gene: TRBJ2-7
CDR3aa: CASSPRGVSYEQYF
CDR3nt: TGTGCCAGCAGCCCCAGGGGAGTATCCTACGAGCAGTACTTC

abundance: NA
v_gene: TRBV6-1
d_gene: TRBD2
j_gene: TRBJ2-3
CDR3aa: CASSEAGRAQYF
CDR3nt: TGTGCCAGCAGTGAGGCGGGGAGGGCGCAGTATTTT

abundance: NA
v_gene: TRBV4-1
d_gene: TRBD1
j_gene: TRBJ1-2
CDR3aa: CASSPRTRAGTGENYGYTF
CDR3nt: TGCGCCAGCAGCCCCCGCACTAGAGCCGGGACAGGGGAAAACTATGGCTACACCTTC

abundance: NA
v_gene: TRBV24-1
d_gene: NA
j_gene: TRBJ1-5
CDR3aa: CATSEGEGNQPQHF
CDR3nt: TGTGCCACCTCGGAGGGTGAGGGCAATCAGCCCCAGCATTTT

abundance: NA
v_gene: TRBV6-5
d_gene: NA
j_gene: TRBJ1-6
CDR3aa: CATKGVNGDNSPLHF
CDR3nt: TGTGCCACTAAGGGAGTTAACGGCGATAATTCACCCCTCCACTTT

abundance: NA
v_gene: TRBV6-4
d_gene: NA
j_gene: TRBJ1-1
CDR3aa: CASSDRGGNTEAFF
CDR3nt: TGTGCCAGCAGCGATCGCGGGGGGAACACTGAAGCTTTCTTT

abundance: NA
v_gene: TRBV27
d_gene: NA
j_gene: TRBJ1-1
CDR3aa: CASSLVGGTEAFF
CDR3nt: TGTGCCAGCAGTTTGGTAGGGGGCACTGAAGCTTTCTTT